These 11 T cell receptor beta chains were all obtained from the same sample, sequenced in a study of blood T cell repertoires in COVID-19 (dated by TCRdb to 2018 to 2021). Libraries were prepared through the immunoSEQ multiplex PCR assay. TCRdb obtained this table from immuneACCESS and retained in-frame rearrangements with V and J assigned. These tables miss some clones; where compared with another copy, unresolved V genes account for less than half of the shortfall, and the remainder is unexplained. This sample lists more than 25,000 clones; approximately 90% were detected once. Approximately 2.8% of the sample goes to the ten largest clones. Sequencing was carried out using peripheral blood. These receptors all stem from a human donor in a cohort sampled during active COVID-19.

The chain links TRBV5-1 to TRBJ1-1; no reliable D call. V lost 2 bases and J lost 2, with 16 bases in between. CDR3 size: 16 residues. Germline CDR1 and CDR2: SGHRS and YFSETQ. CDR3 in DNA: TGCGCCAGCAGCTTACGGATGGGAGATCTCAACACTGAAGCTTTCTTT. It translates to CASSLRMGDLNTEAFF.

The chain carries TRBV9 and TRBJ2-2; TRBD1 is a possible D gene (7 bases). The V end lost 0 bases, the J end lost 7 bases, and 13 bases lay between the germline ends. CDR3 length: 15 amino acids. In germline, CDR1 is SGDLS, CDR2 YYNGEE. CDR3 DNA: TGTGCCAGCAGCGTAGTAGGTCAGGGGGGCGGGGAGCTGTTTTTT. As protein: CASSVVGQGGGELFF.

The chain carries TRBV5-1 and TRBJ2-7, with D possibly being TRBD1 (5 bases). V lost 2 bases to trimming and J lost 2 bases, with 11 bases between them. Per germline, CDR1 SGHRS and CDR2 YFSETQ. The CDR3 extends over 14 amino acids. In DNA form, the CDR3 reads TGCGCCAGCAGCTTTCGTTCCAGGGCCTACGAGCAGTACTTC. Protein sequence: CASSFRSRAYEQYF.

The CDR3 region has the DNA TGTGCCAGCGGAATCAGGGGGAACACTGAAGCTTTCTTT. It encodes CASGIRGNTEAFF. The rearrangement links TRBV6-5 to TRBJ1-1; tentatively, D is TRBD1 (6 bases). The germline CDR1 and CDR2 sequences are MNHEY and SVGAGI. This CDR3 is built from 13 residues. V was pared by 8 bases and J by 1 base, with 11 bases between.

CDR3 nucleotides: TGTGCCTGGAAGTGGGGCAGGGGCACAGATACGCAGTATTTT. It yields the protein CAWKWGRGTDTQYF. The genes are TRBV30 and TRBJ2-3, with a possible D match to TRBD1 (5 bases). The length of the CDR3 is 14 residues. Trimming left V 4 bases short and J 1 base short, with 12 bases between. CDR1 GTSNPN and CDR2 SVGIG come from the germline V gene (reference sequence). Full variable domain (rest looked up from reference TRBV30 and TRBJ2-3): SQTIHQWPATLVQPVGSPLSLECTVEGTSNPNLYWYRQAAGRGLQLLFYSVGIGQISSEVPQNLSASRPQDRQFILSSKKLLLSDSGFYLCAWKWGRGTDTQYFGPGTRLTVL.

The genes are TRBV5-1 and TRBJ2-1, with no clear D. V was shortened by 3 bases and J by 2 bases, with 30 bases between the two germline ends. This CDR3 comprises 21 residues. Per germline, CDR1 SGHRS and CDR2 YFSETQ. The chain's CDR3 is CASSWPEAGSTSQTPYNEQFF. For the CDR3, the DNA is TGCGCCAGCAGCTGGCCCGAGGCTGGTAGTACGTCCCAAACGCCCTACAATGAGCAGTTCTTC.

V usage is TRBV3-1 (or the pseudogene TRBV3-2) and J usage is TRBJ2-7; weak D call: TRBD2 (6 bases). V dropped 4 bases and J dropped 0 bases, with 7 bases sitting between them. The CDR3 totals 13 residues. The germline V gene encodes CDR1 LGHDT and CDR2 YNNKEL (reference sequence). This CDR3 reads CASSRGLSYEQYF. CDR3 DNA: TGTGCCAGCAGCCGGGGACTCTCCTACGAGCAGTACTTC.

The chain combines TRBV28 with TRBJ2-7; no clear D gene. Germline CDR1 and CDR2: MDHEN and SYDVKM. V was clipped by 6 bases and J by 3 bases, with 6 bases between them. This CDR3 is 11 amino acids long. CDR3 DNA sequence: TGTGCCAGCAGGTCAATCTACGAGCAGTACTTC. Translating it yields CASRSIYEQYF.

This chain connects TRBV4-1 to TRBJ1-1; tentatively, D is TRBD1 (5 bases). The length of the CDR3 is 18 residues. Germline CDR1 MGHRA, CDR2 YSYEKL. V lost 1 base and J lost 3, with 21 bases in between. CDR3 in amino acids: CASSQANFVGRVDTEAFF. The CDR3 nucleotides are TGCGCCAGCAGCCAAGCAAATTTTGTAGGCAGGGTCGACACTGAAGCTTTCTTT.

The V and J genes are TRBV5-1 and TRBJ2-1; D is perhaps TRBD2 (6 bases). The V gene lost 1 base and the J gene lost 10 bases, with 15 bases spanning the gap. The CDR3 has 14 residues. Germline CDR1 SGHRS, CDR2 YFSETQ. The CDR3 DNA reads TGCGCCAGCAGCTTGTCGCGTGCGGGGATCGAGCAGTTCTTC. This encodes CASSLSRAGIEQFF.

The gene calls are TRBV10-1 and TRBJ2-1, with 12 bases fitting TRBD2. The V segment lost 6 bases and the J segment 3 bases; nucleotides outside the gene matches: 6. The CDR3 is 16 residues long. The germline gives CDR1 WNHNN, CDR2 SYGVQD (reference sequence). This CDR3 is CASSHRTSGVYNEQFF. CDR3 DNA sequence: TGCGCCAGCAGCCACCGGACTAGCGGGGTCTACAATGAGCAGTTCTTC.